Listed below are T cell receptor beta chains from one sample, sequenced in a study of graft-versus-host responses after intestinal transplantation. TCRdb's table, derived via immunoSEQ multiplex PCR, lists solely in-frame clones and lacks some. The data hold tens of thousands of clones, with roughly two fifths observed a single time. Here the sequenced sample was alloreactive CD8+ T cells from a mixed lymphocyte reaction culture, taken before transplantation. The receptor set was obtained from a human patient who was an organ donor for intestinal transplantation. Each CDR3 is given with its conserved first and last residue. Each record gives: D gene, V gene, J gene, clone size, CDR3 DNA, CDR3 protein. The D gene is left open where the match is weak. Clone size is not always given. Where it is, it says once, few, many or a class for expanded clones.

d_gene: TRBD1
v_gene: TRBV9
j_gene: TRBJ1-1
abundance: .
CDR3nt: TGTGCCAGCAGTAAGGACAGGGCGGGGACTGAAGCTTTCTTT
CDR3aa: CASSKDRAGTEAFF

d_gene: TRBD2
v_gene: TRBV10-3
j_gene: TRBJ2-5
abundance: .
CDR3nt: TGTGCCATCAGACCAGCGGGAGTGAAGACCCAGTACTTC
CDR3aa: CAIRPAGVKTQYF

d_gene: .
v_gene: TRBV27
j_gene: TRBJ1-5
abundance: .
CDR3nt: TGTGCCAGCAGCCCGAACAGGGCCGTTAGCAATCAGCCCCAGCATTTT
CDR3aa: CASSPNRAVSNQPQHF

d_gene: TRBD1
v_gene: TRBV12-5
j_gene: TRBJ1-1
abundance: once
CDR3nt: TGTGCTAGTGGTTTGGGAATCTCAGGGGGCACTGAAGCTTTCTTT
CDR3aa: CASGLGISGGTEAFF

d_gene: .
v_gene: TRBV10-1
j_gene: TRBJ2-1
abundance: once
CDR3nt: TGCGCCAGCAGTAAGGGGGCCTACAATGAGCAGTTCTTC
CDR3aa: CASSKGAYNEQFF

d_gene: .
v_gene: TRBV30
j_gene: TRBJ1-1
abundance: few
CDR3nt: TGTGCCTGGAGCCCAGGGAGTCGGACTGAAGCTTTCTTT
CDR3aa: CAWSPGSRTEAFF

d_gene: .
v_gene: TRBV18
j_gene: TRBJ2-5
abundance: .
CDR3nt: TGTGCCAGCTCACGACAGTATATAGAGACCCAGTACTTC
CDR3aa: CASSRQYIETQYF

d_gene: .
v_gene: TRBV21-1
j_gene: TRBJ2-5
abundance: .
CDR3nt: TGTGCCAGCAGCAAAGTTGACAGGGAGGCGCAAGAGACCCAGTACTTC
CDR3aa: CASSKVDREAQETQYF

d_gene: TRBD1
v_gene: TRBV2
j_gene: TRBJ1-1
abundance: few
CDR3nt: TGTGCCAGCAGTCTATTCGGACAGGGAGAAGCTTTCTTT
CDR3aa: CASSLFGQGEAFF

d_gene: TRBD1
v_gene: TRBV30
j_gene: TRBJ1-5
abundance: few
CDR3nt: TGTGCCTTAGGACAGGGGATGGGCAATCAGCCCCAGCATTTT
CDR3aa: CALGQGMGNQPQHF

d_gene: .
v_gene: TRBV27
j_gene: TRBJ1-4
abundance: .
CDR3nt: TGTGCCAGCACGATCCATAGAGCAACTAATGAAAAACTGTTTTTT
CDR3aa: CASTIHRATNEKLFF

d_gene: TRBD1
v_gene: TRBV7-9
j_gene: TRBJ2-7
abundance: few
CDR3nt: TGTGCCAGCAGCCGGCTGGGACAGGGGGACCAGTACTTC
CDR3aa: CASSRLGQGDQYF

d_gene: TRBD2
v_gene: TRBV19
j_gene: TRBJ2-1
abundance: .
CDR3nt: TGTGCCAGTAGTGGACTAGCGGGAGGGAATGAGCAGTTCTTC
CDR3aa: CASSGLAGGNEQFF

d_gene: TRBD2
v_gene: TRBV7-6
j_gene: TRBJ2-1
abundance: .
CDR3nt: TGTGCCAGCAGTCCTAAGTTGGGGACTAGCCTGGGAATATCCTACAATGAGCAGTTCTTC
CDR3aa: CASSPKLGTSLGISYNEQFF

d_gene: .
v_gene: TRBV27
j_gene: TRBJ2-1
abundance: .
CDR3nt: TGTGCCAGCAGTTTATCGGGGAATGAGCAGTTCTTC
CDR3aa: CASSLSGNEQFF

d_gene: .
v_gene: TRBV2
j_gene: TRBJ2-7
abundance: .
CDR3nt: TGTGCCAGCACTGGGGCAGGGGACTACGAGCAGTACTTC
CDR3aa: CASTGAGDYEQYF

d_gene: .
v_gene: TRBV5-6
j_gene: TRBJ2-1
abundance: once
CDR3nt: TGTGCCAGCAGCTTGGCTCCCGGCAGGTACAATGAGCAGTTCTTC
CDR3aa: CASSLAPGRYNEQFF

d_gene: .
v_gene: TRBV9
j_gene: TRBJ1-3
abundance: .
CDR3nt: TGTGCCAGCAGCGTCAGGGGTCAGGCGGGAAACACCATATATTTT
CDR3aa: CASSVRGQAGNTIYF

d_gene: .
v_gene: TRBV21-1
j_gene: TRBJ2-6
abundance: .
CDR3nt: TGTGCCAGCAGCAAATGCCCGACAGGGGGCAAAGTCTGGGCCAACGTCCTGACTTTC
CDR3aa: CASSKCPTGGKVWANVLTF

d_gene: TRBD2
v_gene: TRBV2
j_gene: TRBJ2-1
abundance: .
CDR3nt: TGTGCCAGCAGTGAACAGCTAGCGGGTTACAATGAGCAGTTCTTC
CDR3aa: CASSEQLAGYNEQFF

d_gene: .
v_gene: TRBV5-6
j_gene: TRBJ2-7
abundance: once
CDR3nt: TGTGCCAGCAGCTCCGGGGCCTCCTGGAACGAGCAGTACTTC
CDR3aa: CASSSGASWNEQYF

d_gene: TRBD2
v_gene: TRBV28
j_gene: TRBJ2-7
abundance: .
CDR3nt: TGTGCCAGCAATCCTGTAGCGGGAGTGCCCGAGCAGTACTTC
CDR3aa: CASNPVAGVPEQYF

d_gene: .
v_gene: TRBV27
j_gene: TRBJ2-1
abundance: .
CDR3nt: TGTGCCAGCAGTTTGGACACCTACAATGAGCAGTTCTTC
CDR3aa: CASSLDTYNEQFF

d_gene: .
v_gene: TRBV6-5
j_gene: TRBJ2-7
abundance: medium-sized
CDR3nt: TGTGCCAGCAGTTACTCGATAGGGGAGATTCGATACGAGCAGTACTTC
CDR3aa: CASSYSIGEIRYEQYF

d_gene: .
v_gene: TRBV9
j_gene: TRBJ1-1
abundance: .
CDR3nt: TGTGCCAGCAGCGTAGGGGTGCGGGGGAACACTGAAGCTTTCTTT
CDR3aa: CASSVGVRGNTEAFF

d_gene: .
v_gene: TRBV29-1
j_gene: TRBJ1-2
abundance: .
CDR3nt: TGCAGCGTTGATGGCAGGGGTTATGGCTACACCTTC
CDR3aa: CSVDGRGYGYTF

d_gene: .
v_gene: TRBV19
j_gene: TRBJ2-3
abundance: few
CDR3nt: TGTGCCAGTAGTATGTGGAGTCTCGGCACAGATACGCAGTATTTT
CDR3aa: CASSMWSLGTDTQYF

d_gene: .
v_gene: TRBV4-3
j_gene: TRBJ1-1
abundance: .
CDR3nt: TGCGCCAGCAGCCCTACCTCGGGGTACGGCACTGAAGCTTTCTTT
CDR3aa: CASSPTSGYGTEAFF

d_gene: .
v_gene: TRBV6-4
j_gene: TRBJ1-1
abundance: .
CDR3nt: TGTGCCAGCAGTGATTTCCTCGGGGAGAAAATGAACACTGAAGCTTTCTTT
CDR3aa: CASSDFLGEKMNTEAFF

d_gene: .
v_gene: TRBV5-5
j_gene: TRBJ2-1
abundance: .
CDR3nt: TGTGCCAGCAGCTTGACAACAGGGTGGGAGACTTACTACAATGAGCAGTTCTTC
CDR3aa: CASSLTTGWETYYNEQFF

d_gene: TRBD2
v_gene: TRBV11-2
j_gene: TRBJ2-1
abundance: .
CDR3nt: TGTGCCAGCAGCGCACCGGGTCTAGCGGGCAATGAGCAGTTCTTC
CDR3aa: CASSAPGLAGNEQFF

d_gene: .
v_gene: TRBV7-9
j_gene: TRBJ1-4
abundance: .
CDR3nt: TGTGCCAGCAGCATCAGCGGGACATTTGCAACTAATGAAAAACTGTTTTTT
CDR3aa: CASSISGTFATNEKLFF

d_gene: .
v_gene: TRBV5-1
j_gene: TRBJ2-4
abundance: .
CDR3nt: TGCGCCAGCAGCTTGGTTACGAGCGGTTTCGGCATTCAGTACTTC
CDR3aa: CASSLVTSGFGIQYF

d_gene: TRBD2
v_gene: TRBV7-9
j_gene: TRBJ2-2
abundance: few
CDR3nt: TGTGCCAGCAGTACTCCTCTGGACCCGGGACTAGCCCACACCGGGGAGCTGTTTTTT
CDR3aa: CASSTPLDPGLAHTGELFF

d_gene: TRBD1
v_gene: TRBV5-7
j_gene: TRBJ2-7
abundance: .
CDR3nt: TGTGCCAGCAGCCAAGGGGGCCGGTACGAGCAGTACTTC
CDR3aa: CASSQGGRYEQYF

d_gene: TRBD2
v_gene: TRBV5-4
j_gene: TRBJ2-1
abundance: .
CDR3nt: TGTGCCAGCAGCTTGGAGGAGGGAGGGTACAATGAGCAGTTCTTC
CDR3aa: CASSLEEGGYNEQFF

d_gene: .
v_gene: TRBV27
j_gene: TRBJ1-1
abundance: .
CDR3nt: TGTGCCAGCAGCTTAATGGGCACGAACACTGAAGCTTTCTTT
CDR3aa: CASSLMGTNTEAFF

d_gene: TRBD2
v_gene: TRBV10-3
j_gene: TRBJ2-3
abundance: few
CDR3nt: TGTGCCATCAGTGAGTCGGGGACTAGCGTCCCTAGCACAGATACGCAGTATTTT
CDR3aa: CAISESGTSVPSTDTQYF

d_gene: .
v_gene: TRBV10-2
j_gene: TRBJ2-1
abundance: .
CDR3nt: TGCGCCAGCAGTAGATTACAGGGTGGGCAGTTCTTC
CDR3aa: CASSRLQGGQFF

d_gene: TRBD1
v_gene: TRBV5-1
j_gene: TRBJ2-3
abundance: .
CDR3nt: TGCGCCAGCAGCACGGGACAGGGAGGTAGCACAGATACGCAGTATTTT
CDR3aa: CASSTGQGGSTDTQYF

d_gene: TRBD2
v_gene: TRBV29-1
j_gene: TRBJ2-1
abundance: .
CDR3nt: TGCAGCGTTGAAACTAGCGGGATGATCAGCGAGCAGTTCTTC
CDR3aa: CSVETSGMISEQFF

d_gene: TRBD2
v_gene: TRBV6-5
j_gene: TRBJ2-7
abundance: .
CDR3nt: TGTGCCAGCAGTGGTTCGGGACTACTATACTACGAGCAGTACTTC
CDR3aa: CASSGSGLLYYEQYF

d_gene: TRBD2
v_gene: TRBV2
j_gene: TRBJ2-7
abundance: few
CDR3nt: TGTGCCAGCAGGGGACTAGCGGATCCATACGAGCAGTACTTC
CDR3aa: CASRGLADPYEQYF

d_gene: TRBD1
v_gene: TRBV29-1
j_gene: TRBJ1-2
abundance: .
CDR3nt: TGCAGCGTTGAACCGGGGACAGGGCCATTCTTTCATGGCTACACCTTC
CDR3aa: CSVEPGTGPFFHGYTF

d_gene: .
v_gene: TRBV4-1
j_gene: TRBJ1-1
abundance: few
CDR3nt: TGCGCCAGCAGCCAAGATCCCCAGTCGACTGAAGCTTTCTTT
CDR3aa: CASSQDPQSTEAFF

d_gene: .
v_gene: TRBV6-1
j_gene: TRBJ2-7
abundance: .
CDR3nt: TGTGCCAGCAGTGATCTACAGCCCAGCGGGCAGTACTTC
CDR3aa: CASSDLQPSGQYF

d_gene: .
v_gene: TRBV6-4
j_gene: TRBJ1-6
abundance: .
CDR3nt: TGTGCCAGCTCCAAAGACCTCGCCCGGCTCTCCTATAATTCACCCCTCCACTTT
CDR3aa: CASSKDLARLSYNSPLHF

d_gene: .
v_gene: TRBV11-2
j_gene: TRBJ1-2
abundance: .
CDR3nt: TGTGCCAGCAGCACCCCCCGGGATCCTAACTATGGCTACACCTTC
CDR3aa: CASSTPRDPNYGYTF

d_gene: .
v_gene: TRBV4-2
j_gene: TRBJ1-1
abundance: .
CDR3nt: TGTGCCAGCAGCCAAGAGGAGACAGCGAACACTGAAGCTTTCTTT
CDR3aa: CASSQEETANTEAFF

d_gene: TRBD1
v_gene: TRBV18
j_gene: TRBJ1-2
abundance: .
CDR3nt: TGTGCCAGCTCATACGACAGGGTGTCTGGCTACACCTTC
CDR3aa: CASSYDRVSGYTF

d_gene: .
v_gene: TRBV20-1
j_gene: TRBJ2-1
abundance: .
CDR3nt: TGCAGTGTGTCGATAGCGGATGAGCAGTTCTTC
CDR3aa: CSVSIADEQFF

d_gene: .
v_gene: TRBV10-3
j_gene: TRBJ2-7
abundance: few
CDR3nt: TGTGCCATCAGTGCCAGACCGGCCTACGAGCAGTACTTC
CDR3aa: CAISARPAYEQYF

d_gene: TRBD1
v_gene: TRBV7-4
j_gene: TRBJ2-1
abundance: .
CDR3nt: TGTGCCAGCAGCTTAGGAGGGGGCTCCAATGAGCAGTTCTTC
CDR3aa: CASSLGGGSNEQFF

d_gene: .
v_gene: TRBV7-9
j_gene: TRBJ2-1
abundance: .
CDR3nt: TGTGCCAGCAGCTTTGGTGGCAGGCCCTACAATGAGCAGTTCTTC
CDR3aa: CASSFGGRPYNEQFF

d_gene: TRBD1
v_gene: TRBV29-1
j_gene: TRBJ2-3
abundance: few
CDR3nt: TGCAGCGGTACGGACAGGCGGACTAGCACAGATACGCAGTATTTT
CDR3aa: CSGTDRRTSTDTQYF